These T cell receptor beta chains were read from a single sample in a study of T cells in Graves' hyperthyroidism and ophthalmopathy. TCRdb itself ran the multiplex PCR reads through MiXCR, one entry per CDR3 protein. The data show about 560,000 distinct CDR3 sequences, 15% to 19% seen once. The sequencing input was blood. The receptors were sampled from a woman aged 30 to 39 with Graves' hyperthyroidism. The CDR3 runs from the conserved cysteine through the conserved F or W. D genes are given only for firm matches. A row's size may be missing; if present it is once, few, many or a size class.

J gene: TRBJ1-4
V gene: TRBV7-6
D gene: NA
clone size: NA
CDR3 protein: CASSLGGAANEKLFF
CDR3 DNA: TGTGCCAGCAGCTTAGGGGGGGCTGCTAATGAAAAACTGTTTTTT

J gene: TRBJ1-1
V gene: TRBV30
D gene: NA
clone size: many
CDR3 protein: CAWSVRRGADTEAFF
CDR3 DNA: TGTGCCTGGAGTGTACGGCGGGGGGCCGATACTGAAGCTTTCTTT

J gene: TRBJ2-7
V gene: TRBV20-1
D gene: NA
clone size: many
CDR3 protein: CSATPFTTYEQYF
CDR3 DNA: TGCAGTGCTACACCGTTTACCACCTACGAGCAGTACTTC

J gene: TRBJ1-2
V gene: TRBV7-9
D gene: NA
clone size: NA
CDR3 protein: CASSSPDGNYGYTF
CDR3 DNA: TGTGCCAGCAGCTCCCCGGACGGAAACTATGGCTACACCTTC

J gene: TRBJ2-5
V gene: TRBV7-9
D gene: NA
clone size: NA
CDR3 protein: CASSLVEQKETQYF
CDR3 DNA: TGTGCCAGCAGCTTAGTGGAGCAGAAAGAGACCCAGTACTTC

J gene: TRBJ2-5
V gene: TRBV29-1
D gene: NA
clone size: many
CDR3 protein: CSVDGRGQETQYF
CDR3 DNA: TGCAGCGTTGACGGCAGGGGTCAAGAGACCCAGTACTTC

J gene: TRBJ2-7
V gene: TRBV28
D gene: NA
clone size: NA
CDR3 protein: CASSFLLGGGHEQYF
CDR3 DNA: TGTGCCAGCAGTTTTTTACTGGGAGGGGGCCACGAGCAGTACTTC

J gene: TRBJ2-1
V gene: TRBV20-1
D gene: TRBD2
clone size: many
CDR3 protein: CSARGVAGDNEQFF
CDR3 DNA: TGCAGTGCTAGAGGGGTAGCGGGGGACAATGAGCAGTTCTTC

J gene: TRBJ2-7
V gene: TRBV5-8
D gene: TRBD2
clone size: many
CDR3 protein: CASSPGTTMYEQYF
CDR3 DNA: TGTGCCAGCAGCCCCGGGACTACTATGTACGAGCAGTACTTC

J gene: TRBJ2-7
V gene: TRBV5-1
D gene: TRBD2
clone size: many
CDR3 protein: CASSEGLAGDYEQYF
CDR3 DNA: TGCGCCAGCAGCGAGGGACTAGCGGGAGACTACGAGCAGTACTTC

J gene: TRBJ1-2
V gene: TRBV10-3
D gene: TRBD1
clone size: few
CDR3 protein: CAIMKRQGDRFTF
CDR3 DNA: TGTGCCATCATGAAGAGACAGGGGGATAGGTTTACCTTC

J gene: TRBJ2-6
V gene: TRBV7-2
D gene: NA
clone size: NA
CDR3 protein: CASSLGEQDRGSGANVLTF
CDR3 DNA: TGTGCCAGCAGCTTAGGAGAGCAGGACAGAGGCTCTGGGGCCAACGTCCTGACTTTC

J gene: TRBJ2-7
V gene: TRBV20-1
D gene: NA
clone size: many
CDR3 protein: CSAGRQYF
CDR3 DNA: TGCAGTGCCGGCCGGCAGTACTTC

J gene: TRBJ2-1
V gene: TRBV27
D gene: TRBD2
clone size: many
CDR3 protein: CASSLSRLAAREQFF
CDR3 DNA: TGTGCCAGCAGTTTATCGAGACTAGCAGCACGTGAGCAGTTCTTC

J gene: TRBJ1-5
V gene: TRBV4-1
D gene: NA
clone size: NA
CDR3 protein: CASSQSSTELINQPQHF
CDR3 DNA: TGCGCCAGCAGCCAATCGTCGACAGAGCTAATCAATCAGCCCCAGCATTTT

J gene: TRBJ2-2
V gene: TRBV4-2
D gene: TRBD1
clone size: NA
CDR3 protein: CASSPGQGVLNTGELFF
CDR3 DNA: TGTGCCAGCAGCCCAGGACAGGGGGTCCTGAACACCGGGGAGCTGTTTTTT

J gene: TRBJ2-3
V gene: TRBV5-1
D gene: TRBD2
clone size: many
CDR3 protein: CASSLVTSGSIRTDTQYF
CDR3 DNA: TGCGCCAGCAGCTTGGTGACTAGCGGGAGTATACGCACAGATACGCAGTATTTT

J gene: TRBJ2-2
V gene: TRBV7-9
D gene: NA
clone size: few
CDR3 protein: CASSLITGTGELFF
CDR3 DNA: TGTGCCAGCAGCTTAATTACTGGGACCGGGGAGCTGTTTTTT